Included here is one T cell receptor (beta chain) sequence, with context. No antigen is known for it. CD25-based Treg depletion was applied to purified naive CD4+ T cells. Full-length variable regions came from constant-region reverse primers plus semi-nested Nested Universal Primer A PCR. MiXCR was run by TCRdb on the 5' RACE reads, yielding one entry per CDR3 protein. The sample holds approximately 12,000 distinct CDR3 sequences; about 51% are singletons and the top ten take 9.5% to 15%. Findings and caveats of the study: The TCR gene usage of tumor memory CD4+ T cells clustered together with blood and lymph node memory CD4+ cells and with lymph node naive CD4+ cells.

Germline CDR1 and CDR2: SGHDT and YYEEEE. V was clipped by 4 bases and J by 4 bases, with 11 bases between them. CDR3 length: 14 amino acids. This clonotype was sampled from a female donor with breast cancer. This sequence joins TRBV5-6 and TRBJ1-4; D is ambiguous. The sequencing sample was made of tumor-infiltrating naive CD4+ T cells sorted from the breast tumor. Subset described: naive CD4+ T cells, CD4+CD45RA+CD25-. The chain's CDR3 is CASSHVSRNEKLFF. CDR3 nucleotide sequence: TGTGCCAGCAGCCATGTCAGCCGTAATGAAAAACTGTTTTTT.